This T cell receptor beta chain is from a study of response to subunit inactivated influenza vaccine. General study findings and limits: The authors offered the suggestion that each seasonal influenza vaccination recruits few new T cells.

This clonotype was found a few times. Its antigen is currently unknown. TCRdb itself ran the RT-PCR reads through MiXCR, one entry per CDR3 protein. The sample has 500,000 or so distinct CDR3 sequences; roughly 11% are singletons. This CDR3 spans 17 amino acids. V dropped 0 bases and J dropped 4; count of bases not matched to a gene: 9. The germline gives CDR1 SGHAT, CDR2 FQNNGV. This TCR was sampled from a man aged 50-59 years who received an inactivated influenza vaccine. Here the sequenced sample was PBMCs from blood, taken 35 to 45 days after vaccination. The chain joins TRBV11-2 to TRBJ2-7, with TRBD2 identical over 10 bases. CDR3 DNA: TGTGCCAGCAGCTTAGAGTGGTCGGCTAGCGGGAGATACGAGCAGTACTTC. Protein sequence: CASSLEWSASGRYEQYF.